This entry describes one TCR beta chain. This clone was found once. Its target antigen remains unknown. The input lacks base qualities; no much larger clone sits a single base away. CDR1 and CDR2 (LNHDA, SQIVND) derive from the germline V gene (reference sequence). V was cut back by 1 base and J by 4 bases, leaving a gap of 16 bases between them. The CDR3 starts with the cysteine, ends with the phenylalanine, and has 17 residues. Of the read, only the CDR3 DNA is kept; its 51 bases are in frame from base 1. A total of 25 to 35 patients with locally advanced or metastatic urothelial carcinoma, treated at Memorial Sloan Kettering on a trial protocol, made up the cohort. Peripheral blood mononuclear cells were collected from each patient pretreatment and during treatment, giving between 1 and 8 total time points per patient. The Qiagen DNeasy Blood extraction kit was used to purify genomic DNA from total PBMCs and tumor samples. PBMCs were collected pretreatment and during treatment and were isolated and stored as previously described.

This specimen belongs to a study of PD-L1 blockade in urothelial cancer (TCRdb year 2017). Concerning the study at large: Therapy was started at some point between 2012 and 2014 for all patients, and atezolizumab 1,200 mg was administered intravenously every 3 weeks. About 85% of the roughly 29 patients were identified as males with urothelial cancer of bladder origin, and a prior smoking history was reported by 18 of 29 patients. Patients had an ECOG performance status of 0 or 1 and had received between 0 and 3 prior chemotherapy regimens. Blood samples were analyzed at 3 weeks after treatment start (second dose) and at 6 weeks after treatment start. Blood samples gave median yields of around 140,000 T cells and 65,000 to 85,000 unique TCRs, along with a median clonality of around 0.08. The study, an exploratory multi-omic analysis, examined somatic, immune and clinical correlates of response to PD-L1 blockade with atezolizumab in urothelial cancer. TCR sequencing covered pretreatment tumor samples and matched, serially collected peripheral blood taken before and after atezolizumab treatment. Durable clinical benefit was defined as a progression-free survival longer than 6 months, and TCR features were additionally tested against progression-free survival and overall survival. In the same patients, pretreatment tumors underwent whole exome sequencing and RNA sequencing in addition to TCR sequencing. Fewer than ten patients reached durable clinical benefit, while about 20 patients did not. Some 30 patients had pretreatment blood TCR-seq, roughly 24 had at least one posttreatment blood collection, and roughly 24 had tumor TCR-seq. Study-wide findings and limitations: Because of the small sample size (n of about 30) and the many exploratory analyses performed, the results are intended to be regarded as hypothesis-generating. A pretreatment peripheral blood TCR clonality below the median was linked to improved progression-free and overall survival. Patients with durable benefit showed greater expansion of tumor-associated TCR clones in peripheral blood 3 weeks after starting treatment (n = 22, p = 0.022).

To estimate absolute template abundance from read counts, synthetic TCR analog templates were spiked into each PCR. The immunoSEQ assay used bias-controlled V and J gene primers to amplify TCRbeta CDR3 regions from genomic DNA. Sequencing of rearranged TCRbeta segments was done at approximately 20X coverage. For the original study's pipeline: Clustering was used to correct sequencing errors, and CDR3s were annotated against IMGT so that V, D and J genes could be assigned. Out-of-frame and stop-codon sequences were excluded, and only productive TCRbeta rearrangements were used in downstream analyses. To compute clonality, Shannon entropy was normalized by the log of the number of unique productive sequences and then subtracted from one. Fisher's exact test with Benjamini-Hochberg correction, at a threshold of adjusted p below 0.01, was used to find clones that differed between time points or between blood and tumor. TCRdb obtained this table from immuneACCESS and retained in-frame rearrangements with V and J assigned. These tables miss some clones; where compared with another copy, unresolved V genes account for less than half of the shortfall, and the remainder is unexplained. Clone size and V and J calls were adopted from that table, with D and trimming inferred from the DNA. The sample contains under 120,000 clones, approximately 85% of them found a single time. Of the sample, 2% to 2.5% is held by the ten largest clones.

Sequenced here: PBMCs, sampled around atezolizumab (anti-PD-L1) treatment. The clonotype originates from a man aged 50 or older with urothelial cancer. The receptor chain draws on TRBV19 and TRBJ2-2, with TRBD2 as a weak D call on 6 bases. The CDR3 amino acid sequence is: CASSIAYGGGPTGELFF. The nucleotide sequence is TGTGCCAGTAGTATAGCTTACGGGGGAGGCCCCACCGGGGAGCTGTTTTTT.